The rows below give T cell receptor beta chains drawn from one sample of a study of Graves' ophthalmopathy and Graves' hyperthyroidism. Each CDR3 protein gets one entry after TCRdb re-called the multiplex PCR reads with MiXCR. This table has under 250,000 distinct CDR3 sequences, roughly 21% appearing once. Material for sequencing was peripheral blood. The receptors derive from a woman aged 50 to 60 with Graves' ophthalmopathy. Both conserved end residues are part of each CDR3. Fields, in order: D gene, clone size, V gene, J gene, CDR3 protein, CDR3 DNA. The D gene is left open where the match is weak. Not every row has a clone size; where given, it reads once, few, many or a size class.

>TRBD1|-|TRBV27|TRBJ1-5
CASSPTRTGVREPQHF
TGTGCCAGCAGCCCGACACGGACAGGGGTAAGGGAGCCCCAGCATTTT
>-|many|TRBV30|TRBJ2-7
CAWSSLDTLYEQYF
TGTGCCTGGAGTTCCCTTGACACCCTCTACGAGCAGTACTTC
>-|-|TRBV4-1|TRBJ2-2
CASSQAPRGPEELFF
TGCGCCAGCAGCCAAGCCCCCAGGGGTCCCGAGGAGCTGTTTTTT
>TRBD2|many|TRBV19|TRBJ2-7
CASSIVGEGEQYF
TGTGCCAGTAGTATTGTGGGGGAGGGCGAGCAGTACTTC
>-|-|TRBV28|TRBJ1-2
CASSRSQHSYGYTF
TGTGCCAGCAGCCGCAGTCAGCACTCCTATGGCTACACCTTC
>-|-|TRBV2|TRBJ1-1
CASRDQGVSEAFF
TGTGCCAGCAGGGACCAGGGTGTCAGTGAAGCTTTCTTT
>-|-|TRBV28|TRBJ2-7
CASNNLGTYEQYF
TGTGCCAGCAACAACCTCGGGACCTACGAGCAGTACTTC
>TRBD1|-|TRBV6-1|TRBJ2-7
CASRDAGTGNHEQYF
TGTGCCAGCAGGGACGCCGGGACAGGGAACCACGAGCAGTACTTC
>-|many|TRBV2|TRBJ2-5
CATREGGTIRETQYF
TGTGCCACCCGCGAGGGGGGTACAATAAGGGAGACCCAGTACTTC
>-|many|TRBV3-1|TRBJ2-5
CASSQGKWQETQYF
TGTGCCAGCAGCCAAGGCAAGTGGCAAGAGACCCAGTACTTC
>TRBD2|few|TRBV15|TRBJ2-3
CATSSPGTSGGMVDTQYF
TGTGCCACCAGCAGTCCGGGGACTAGCGGGGGAATGGTAGATACGCAGTATTTT
>-|many|TRBV6-2/TRBV6-3|TRBJ1-2
CASSYPTGEVGDF
TGTGCCAGCAGTTACCCGACAGGAGAGGTCGGCGACTTC
>TRBD2|many|TRBV28|TRBJ2-7
CASRKRAGGSFEQYF
TGTGCCAGCAGGAAGAGAGCGGGAGGGTCCTTCGAGCAGTACTTC
>TRBD2|many|TRBV20-1|TRBJ2-7
CSASSHRAGGTTYEQYF
TGCAGTGCTTCTTCCCACCGAGCGGGGGGAACCACCTACGAGCAGTACTTC
>TRBD1|few|TRBV12-3/TRBV12-4|TRBJ1-5
CASSPPQAGTGVQPQHF
TGTGCCAGCTCACCACCGCAGGCGGGGACAGGGGTCCAGCCCCAGCATTTT
>-|-|TRBV7-2|TRBJ1-1
CASSDSLNTEAFF
TGTGCCAGCAGCGACAGTCTAAACACTGAAGCTTTCTTT
>-|-|TRBV12-3/TRBV12-4|TRBJ2-7
CASSFGVLGVEQYF
TGTGCCAGCAGTTTCGGGGTACTTGGGGTCGAGCAGTACTTC
>TRBD1|many|TRBV19|TRBJ1-1
CASSHGTAGPGGAFF
TGTGCCAGTAGTCACGGGACAGCAGGACCCGGAGGAGCTTTCTTT
>-|many|TRBV12-3/TRBV12-4|TRBJ1-1
CASSQSGQIEAFF
TGTGCCAGCAGCCAAAGTGGACAGATTGAAGCTTTCTTT
>-|-|TRBV6-1|TRBJ1-1
CASSEEDGGMNTEAFF
TGTGCCAGCAGTGAAGAGGACGGGGGGATGAACACTGAAGCTTTCTTT
>-|many|TRBV6-5|TRBJ2-7
CASSSLGESYEQYF
TGTGCCAGCAGTTCCCTGGGTGAATCCTACGAGCAGTACTTC
>-|-|TRBV2|TRBJ2-5
CASSELQGNQETQYF
TGTGCCAGCAGTGAACTGCAGGGGAACCAAGAGACCCAGTACTTC
>TRBD1|few|TRBV11-2|TRBJ1-1
CASSLGGQGAPGTEAFF
TGTGCCAGCAGCTTAGGGGGACAGGGGGCGCCCGGCACTGAAGCTTTCTTT
>-|many|TRBV20-1|TRBJ1-1
CSASTGLNTEAFF
TGCAGTGCTAGTACCGGATTGAACACTGAAGCTTTCTTT
>-|-|TRBV20-1|TRBJ1-5
CSARDNARRGQPQHF
TGCAGTGCTAGAGATAACGCCCGGAGGGGTCAGCCCCAGCATTTT
>TRBD1|many|TRBV12-5|TRBJ2-7
CASGYTPGTGLSYEQYF
TGTGCTAGTGGCTATACCCCCGGGACAGGGCTCTCCTACGAGCAGTACTTC
>-|many|TRBV7-3|TRBJ1-1
CASSPTWGQNTEAFF
TGTGCCAGCAGCCCAACGTGGGGACAGAACACTGAAGCTTTCTTT
>TRBD1|many|TRBV7-8|TRBJ2-7
CASSLDGQGNGEQYF
TGTGCCAGCAGCTTAGACGGACAGGGAAATGGCGAGCAGTACTTC
>-|many|TRBV9|TRBJ2-7
CASSVGSANEQYF
TGTGCCAGCAGCGTAGGATCAGCGAACGAGCAGTACTTC
>-|many|TRBV12-3/TRBV12-4|TRBJ1-2
CASSLGHGGGNGYTF
TGTGCCAGCAGTTTAGGGCATGGGGGGGGCAATGGCTACACCTTC
>-|many|TRBV18|TRBJ2-5
CASSPQRGPQETQYF
TGTGCCAGCTCACCACAAAGAGGGCCCCAAGAGACCCAGTACTTC
>-|many|TRBV24-1|TRBJ2-2
CATSETRGPGTGELFF
TGTGCCACCAGTGAAACCCGGGGCCCGGGGACCGGGGAGCTGTTTTTT
>-|-|TRBV28|TRBJ1-5
CASTTGTPLFGQPQHF
TGTGCCAGCACCACAGGGACCCCTTTGTTCGGTCAGCCCCAGCATTTT
>TRBD2|-|TRBV12-3/TRBV12-4|TRBJ2-7
CASSPNSGKGEQYF
TGTGCCAGCAGCCCTAATAGCGGGAAGGGCGAGCAGTACTTC
>-|many|TRBV6-5|TRBJ2-7
CASSHYRDSYEQYF
TGTGCCAGCAGTCACTACAGGGATTCCTACGAGCAGTACTTC
>TRBD2|many|TRBV6-2/TRBV6-3|TRBJ2-7
CASSYPLRASGMVTYEQYF
TGTGCCAGCAGTTACCCTCTCCGGGCTAGCGGGATGGTAACCTACGAGCAGTACTTC
>TRBD1|many|TRBV19|TRBJ1-5
CASTEGAQPQHF
TGTGCCAGTACGGAGGGGGCGCAGCCCCAGCATTTT
>-|-|TRBV2|TRBJ1-5
CASSEQTGSNQPQHF
TGTGCCAGCAGTGAGCAGACCGGGTCCAATCAGCCCCAGCATTTT
>-|many|TRBV28|TRBJ2-4
CAVQGLGDIQYF
TGTGCCGTGCAGGGGTTGGGGGACATTCAGTACTTC
>TRBD2|-|TRBV7-2|TRBJ2-1
CASSEGGSSYNEQFF
TGTGCCAGCAGCGAGGGAGGGAGCTCCTACAATGAGCAGTTCTTC
>-|-|TRBV27|TRBJ2-7
CASSIGPQALSYEQYF
TGTGCCAGCAGTATAGGACCGCAAGCCCTCTCCTACGAGCAGTACTTC
>-|many|TRBV30|TRBJ1-2
CAWSVGRSYGYTF
TGTGCCTGGAGTGTAGGGAGGAGCTATGGCTACACCTTC
>-|few|TRBV5-1|TRBJ2-7
CASSLEPNTYEQYF
TGCGCCAGCAGCTTGGAACCTAATACCTACGAGCAGTACTTC
>TRBD1|many|TRBV3-1|TRBJ1-6
CASSQGDRGLSPLHF
TGTGCCAGCAGCCAGGGGGACAGAGGCCTTTCACCCCTCCACTTT
>-|many|TRBV12-3/TRBV12-4|TRBJ2-7
CASSWGWSYEQYF
TGTGCCAGCAGTTGGGGGTGGTCCTACGAGCAGTACTTC
>TRBD1|-|TRBV7-2|TRBJ2-7
CASSHRGSVYEQYF
TGTGCCAGCAGCCACAGGGGAAGCGTCTACGAGCAGTACTTC
>-|many|TRBV27|TRBJ1-6
CASSLGGNNSPLHF
TGTGCCAGCAGTTTAGGGGGCAACAATTCACCCCTCCACTTT
>-|many|TRBV28|TRBJ2-4
CASSPPAASQYF
TGTGCCAGCAGTCCGCCCGCAGCTAGTCAGTACTTC
>-|many|TRBV6-1|TRBJ1-1
CASSDLFMNTEAFF
TGTGCCAGCAGTGACTTGTTCATGAACACTGAAGCTTTCTTT
>TRBD2|-|TRBV27|TRBJ2-5
CASIGRGGSGSLETQYF
TGTGCCAGCATCGGCCGGGGGGGAAGCGGGAGTTTAGAGACCCAGTACTTC
>TRBD2|-|TRBV5-1|TRBJ2-7
CASSPRLGRGAGEQYF
TGCGCCAGCAGCCCCCGCCTTGGGCGGGGGGCCGGAGAGCAGTACTTC
>-|many|TRBV6-9|TRBJ1-6
CASIAHSPLHF
TGTGCCAGCATCGCCCATTCACCCCTCCACTTT
>-|-|TRBV4-1|TRBJ2-5
CASSQGGLQETQYF
TGCGCCAGCAGCCAGGGGGGGCTCCAAGAGACCCAGTACTTC
>TRBD1|many|TRBV6-1|TRBJ2-7
CASIERDSPYEQYF
TGTGCCAGCATCGAGAGGGACAGCCCCTACGAGCAGTACTTC
>TRBD2|few|TRBV20-1|TRBJ2-2
CSARNLGGSRTGELFF
TGCAGTGCTAGAAATCTTGGCGGGAGTCGTACCGGGGAGCTGTTTTTT